The table lists the clone carrying this T cell receptor (beta chain) with many counts. Trimming took 2 bases from V and 2 from J; bases not matched to a gene: 4. Per germline, CDR1 MGHDK and CDR2 SYGVNS. The CDR3 covers 15 residues. This entry comes from a study of T-cell reconstitution after alpha-beta-depleted transplantation in children. Construction of the TCRbeta library involved unique molecular identifiers. One entry per CDR3 protein results from TCRdb running MiXCR on the PCR reads. The repertoire includes fewer than 400,000 distinct CDR3 sequences, about a fifth of them detected once, and 3.5% to 4% sits in the top ten.

The chain carries TRBV25-1 and TRBJ2-3; 7 nucleotides match TRBD2. This TCR was sampled from a human donor who donated a stem cell graft to a child with acute myeloid leukemia. The specimen comprised PBMCs from the stem cell graft donor, sampled from the stem cell graft. CDR3 nucleotides: TGTGCCAGCAGTGAACTAGCGGAGACCACAGATACGCAGTATTTT. Amino acids: CASSELAETTDTQYF. Full variable domain (rest looked up from reference TRBV25-1 and TRBJ2-3): EADIYQTPRYLVIGTGKKITLECSQTMGHDKMYWYQQDPGMELHLIHYSYGVNSTEKGDLSSESTVSRIRTEHFPLTLESARPSHTSQYLCASSELAETTDTQYFGPGTRLTVL.